The entry below gives a single T cell receptor beta chain sequence along with its context. The antigen is not known. The ends lost 0 bases at V and 4 bases at J; junction bases unmatched: 8. The CDR3 consists of 16 residues. CDR1 and CDR2 (germline): SGHRS, YFSETQ. These data originate in a study of T cell responses to AZD1222 COVID-19 vaccine. Findings and caveats of the study: The breadth and depth of Spike-specific TCRs increased once two AZD1222 doses had been given.

Clones were read by immunoSEQ multiplex PCR, and TCRdb kept only the in-frame ones, dropping some. Here the sample spans around 140,000 clones, roughly nine tenths being singletons. The sequencing here drew on peripheral blood, taken on day 0 of AZD1222 vaccination. This TCR came from an adult in good health. The chain joins TRBV5-1 to TRBJ1-2; TRBD1 matches at 8 bases. CDR3 sequence: CASSLAPPGQVYGYTF. DNA of the CDR3: TGCGCCAGCAGCTTGGCTCCCCCGGGACAGGTCTATGGCTACACCTTC.